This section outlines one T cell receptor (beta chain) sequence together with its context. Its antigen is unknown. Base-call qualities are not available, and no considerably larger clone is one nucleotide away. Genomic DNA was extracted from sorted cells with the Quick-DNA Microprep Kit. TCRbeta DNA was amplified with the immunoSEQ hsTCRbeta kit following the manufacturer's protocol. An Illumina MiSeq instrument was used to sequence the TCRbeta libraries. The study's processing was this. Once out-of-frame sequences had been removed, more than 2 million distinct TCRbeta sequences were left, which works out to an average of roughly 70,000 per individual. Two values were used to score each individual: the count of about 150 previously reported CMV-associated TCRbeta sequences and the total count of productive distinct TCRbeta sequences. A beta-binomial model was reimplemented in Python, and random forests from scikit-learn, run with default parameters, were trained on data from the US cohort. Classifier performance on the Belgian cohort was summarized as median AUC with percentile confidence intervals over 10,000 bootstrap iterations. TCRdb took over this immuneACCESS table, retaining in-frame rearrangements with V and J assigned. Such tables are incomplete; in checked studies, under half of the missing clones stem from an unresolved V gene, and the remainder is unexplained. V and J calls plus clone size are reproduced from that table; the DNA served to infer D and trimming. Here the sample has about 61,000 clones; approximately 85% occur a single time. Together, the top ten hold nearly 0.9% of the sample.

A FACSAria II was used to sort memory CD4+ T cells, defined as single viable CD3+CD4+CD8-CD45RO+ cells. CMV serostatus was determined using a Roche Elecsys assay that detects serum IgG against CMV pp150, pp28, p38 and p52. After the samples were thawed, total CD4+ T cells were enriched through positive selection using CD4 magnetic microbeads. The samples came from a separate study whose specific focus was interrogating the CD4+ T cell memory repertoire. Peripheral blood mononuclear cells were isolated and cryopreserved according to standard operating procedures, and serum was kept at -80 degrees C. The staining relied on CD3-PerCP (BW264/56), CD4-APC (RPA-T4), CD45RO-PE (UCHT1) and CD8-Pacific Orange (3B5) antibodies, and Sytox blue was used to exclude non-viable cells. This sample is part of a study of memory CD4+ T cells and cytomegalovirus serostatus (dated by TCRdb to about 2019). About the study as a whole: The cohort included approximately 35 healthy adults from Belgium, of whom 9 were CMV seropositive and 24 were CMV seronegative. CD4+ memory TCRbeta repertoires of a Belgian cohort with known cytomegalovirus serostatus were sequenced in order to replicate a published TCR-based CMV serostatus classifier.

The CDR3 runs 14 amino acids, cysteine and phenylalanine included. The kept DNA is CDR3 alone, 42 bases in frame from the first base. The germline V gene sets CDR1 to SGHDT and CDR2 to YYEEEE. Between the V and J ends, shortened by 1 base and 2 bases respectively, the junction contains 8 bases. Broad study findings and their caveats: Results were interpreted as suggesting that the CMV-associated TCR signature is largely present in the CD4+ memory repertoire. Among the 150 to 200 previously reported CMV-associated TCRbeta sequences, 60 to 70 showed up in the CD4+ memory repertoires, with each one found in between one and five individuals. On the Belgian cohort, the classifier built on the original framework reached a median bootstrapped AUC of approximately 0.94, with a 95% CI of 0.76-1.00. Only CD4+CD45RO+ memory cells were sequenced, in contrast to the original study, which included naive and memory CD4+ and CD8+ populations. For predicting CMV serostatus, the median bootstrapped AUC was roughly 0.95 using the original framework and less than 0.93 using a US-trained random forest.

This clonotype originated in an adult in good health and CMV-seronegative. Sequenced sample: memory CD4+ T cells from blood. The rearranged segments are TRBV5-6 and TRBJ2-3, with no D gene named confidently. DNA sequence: TGTGCCAGCAGCTTGCGGCGGAACACAGATACGCAGTATTTT. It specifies CASSLRRNTDTQYF.